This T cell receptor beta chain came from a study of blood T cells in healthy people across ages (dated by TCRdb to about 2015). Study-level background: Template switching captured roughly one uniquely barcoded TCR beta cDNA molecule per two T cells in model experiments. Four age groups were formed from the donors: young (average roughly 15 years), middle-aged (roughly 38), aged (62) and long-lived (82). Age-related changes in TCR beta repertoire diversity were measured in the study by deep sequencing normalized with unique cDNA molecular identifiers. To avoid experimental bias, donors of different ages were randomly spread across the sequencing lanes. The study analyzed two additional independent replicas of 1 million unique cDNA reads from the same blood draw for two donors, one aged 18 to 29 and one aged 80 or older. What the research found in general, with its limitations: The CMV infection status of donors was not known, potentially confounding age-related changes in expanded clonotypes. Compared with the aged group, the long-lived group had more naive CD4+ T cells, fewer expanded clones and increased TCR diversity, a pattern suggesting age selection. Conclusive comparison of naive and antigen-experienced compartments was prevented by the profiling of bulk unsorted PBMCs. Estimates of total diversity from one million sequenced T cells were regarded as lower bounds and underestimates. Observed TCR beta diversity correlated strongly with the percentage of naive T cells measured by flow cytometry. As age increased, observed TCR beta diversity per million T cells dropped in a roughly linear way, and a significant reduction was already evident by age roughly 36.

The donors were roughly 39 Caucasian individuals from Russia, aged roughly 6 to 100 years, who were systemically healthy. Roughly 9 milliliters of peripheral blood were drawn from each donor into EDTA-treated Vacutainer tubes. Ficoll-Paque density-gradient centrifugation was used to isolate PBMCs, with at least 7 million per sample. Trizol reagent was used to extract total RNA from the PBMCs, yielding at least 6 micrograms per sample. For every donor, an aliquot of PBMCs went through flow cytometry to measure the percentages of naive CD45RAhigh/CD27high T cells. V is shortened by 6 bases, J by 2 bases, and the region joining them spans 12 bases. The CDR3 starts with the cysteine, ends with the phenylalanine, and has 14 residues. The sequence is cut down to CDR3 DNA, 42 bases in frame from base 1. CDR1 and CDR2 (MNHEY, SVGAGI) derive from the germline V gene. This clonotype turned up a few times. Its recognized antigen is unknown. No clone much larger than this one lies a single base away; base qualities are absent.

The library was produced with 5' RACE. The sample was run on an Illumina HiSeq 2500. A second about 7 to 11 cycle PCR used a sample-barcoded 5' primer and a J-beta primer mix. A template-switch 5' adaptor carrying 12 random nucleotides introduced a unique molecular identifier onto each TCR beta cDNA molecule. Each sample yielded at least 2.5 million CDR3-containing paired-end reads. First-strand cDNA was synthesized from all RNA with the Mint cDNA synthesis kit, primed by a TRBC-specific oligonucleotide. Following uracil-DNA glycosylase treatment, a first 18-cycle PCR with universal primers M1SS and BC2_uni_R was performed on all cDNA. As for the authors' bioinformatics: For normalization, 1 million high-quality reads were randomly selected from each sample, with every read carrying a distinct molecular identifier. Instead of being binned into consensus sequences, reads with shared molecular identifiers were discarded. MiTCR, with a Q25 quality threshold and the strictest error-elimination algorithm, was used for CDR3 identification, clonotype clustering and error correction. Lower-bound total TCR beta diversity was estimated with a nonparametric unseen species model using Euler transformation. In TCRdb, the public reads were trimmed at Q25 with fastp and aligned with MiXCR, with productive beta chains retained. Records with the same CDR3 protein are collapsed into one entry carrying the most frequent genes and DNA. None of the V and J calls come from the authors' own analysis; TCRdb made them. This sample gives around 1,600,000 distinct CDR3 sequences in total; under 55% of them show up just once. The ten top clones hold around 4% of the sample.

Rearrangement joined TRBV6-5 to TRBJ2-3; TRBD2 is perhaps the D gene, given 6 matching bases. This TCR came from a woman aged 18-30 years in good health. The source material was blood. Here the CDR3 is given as CASRKGRYTDTQYF. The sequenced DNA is TGTGCCAGCAGGAAAGGGAGGTACACAGATACGCAGTATTTT.